This TCR beta chain was captured in a study of T cells after yellow fever vaccination. Whole-study findings and limits: Faster peaking, at day 5 versus 15, marked a secondary response that was weaker.

There are a few counts of this clonotype. Its antigen is as yet unknown. MiXCR, run by TCRdb on the 5' RACE reads, gives a single entry per CDR3 protein. In the table there are some 170,000 distinct CDR3 sequences, over 7% of which are singletons. Sequenced material: CD8+ T cells sorted from PBMCs, taken 45 days after the yellow fever booster vaccination. This receptor was obtained from a man aged 18-30 years who received the YFV17D yellow fever vaccine.

The CDR3 DNA reads as TGTGCCAGCAGTCCACAGGGGGCTCACACCGGGGAGCTGTTTTTT. Protein sequence: CASSPQGAHTGELFF. The J gene is TRBJ2-2, the V gene TRBV27, with 9 bases aligning to TRBD1. Germline values: CDR1 MNHEY, CDR2 SMNVEV (reference sequence). The CDR3 extends over 15 amino acids. V was pared by 5 bases and J by 3 bases, with 4 bases of the junction left unmatched.